This TCR beta chain appears in the sequencing data of a study of blood T cell repertoires in COVID-19. Background on the study: There were acute and convalescent COVID-19 samples, and they came from the United States, Italy and Spain. The cDNA or gDNA used as material had been derived from T cells, B-cell-depleted T cells, or PBMCs.

From germline, CDR1 is SNHLY and CDR2 FYNNEI. V gave up 3 bases and J gave up 3 bases, with 14 bases separating them. The CDR3 covers 15 residues. Original data processing: Estimation of nucleated cell counts was performed using reference gene primer amplification. Profiling relied on immunoSEQ multiplex PCR, and the TCRdb table lists in-frame clones only, not all of them. That table is the source of V, J and clone size, and D and trimming were worked out from the DNA. The table shows just over 65,000 clones, with just over 85% occurring only once. The sequence was obtained from a man aged 30-40 years with acute or convalescent COVID-19. The rearrangement links TRBV2 to TRBJ1-1; possibly TRBD1 for D (5 bases). The sample comprised peripheral blood. The CDR3 region is CASSEGRWGDTEAFF. For the CDR3, the DNA is TGTGCCAGCAGTGAGGGCCGTTGGGGGGACACTGAAGCTTTCTTT. Full variable domain (outside the CDR3, taken from reference TRBV2 and TRBJ1-1): EPEVTQTPSHQVTQMGQEVILRCVPISNHLYFYWYRQILGQKVEFLVSFYNNEISEKSEIFDDQFSVERPDGSNFTLKIRSTKLEDSAMYFCASSEGRWGDTEAFFGQGTRLTVV.